This TCR beta chain was captured by sequencing in a study of immune evolution from preneoplasia to lung adenocarcinoma. This table comes from immunoSEQ multiplex PCR, and its TCRdb copy is limited to in-frame clones, with some not included. The sample includes 39,000 or so clones, around 80% of them seen just once. On this clone: Antigen: not known.

V gave up 6 bases and J gave up 9 bases; unmatched junction bases: 14. CDR1 and CDR2 from the germline V gene are LNHDA and SQIVND (reference sequence). The CDR3 is 15 residues long. Study conclusions and caveats: Later-stage lesions seemingly showed higher T cell density and diversity than normal lung.

Two lung cancer pathologists independently confirmed each histologic diagnosis. This clonotype was obtained from a person in their sixties or seventies with lung adenocarcinoma. The sequencing sample was made of FFPE invasive lung adenocarcinoma tissue. The chain employs TRBV19 and TRBJ2-1; 7 positions agree with TRBD1. For the CDR3, the DNA is TGTGCCAGTAGATCTCTCGGACAGGTTAAGGTTGAGCAGTTCTTC. Amino acids: CASRSLGQVKVEQFF.